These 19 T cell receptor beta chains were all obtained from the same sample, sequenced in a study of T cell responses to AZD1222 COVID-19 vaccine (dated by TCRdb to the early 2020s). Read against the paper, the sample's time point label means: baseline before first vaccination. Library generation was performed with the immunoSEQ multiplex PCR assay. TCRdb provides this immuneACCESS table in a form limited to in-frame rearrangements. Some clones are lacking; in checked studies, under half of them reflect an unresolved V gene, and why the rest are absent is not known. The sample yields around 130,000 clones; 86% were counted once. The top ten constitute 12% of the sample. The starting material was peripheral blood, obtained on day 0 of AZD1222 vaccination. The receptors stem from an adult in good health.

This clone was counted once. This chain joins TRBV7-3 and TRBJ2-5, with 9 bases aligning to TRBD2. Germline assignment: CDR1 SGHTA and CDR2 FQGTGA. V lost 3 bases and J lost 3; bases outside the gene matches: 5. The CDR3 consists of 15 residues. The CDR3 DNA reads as TGTGCCAGCAGCTTGGGCGGGAGGGCTGAAGAGACCCAGTACTTC. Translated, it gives CASSLGGRAEETQYF. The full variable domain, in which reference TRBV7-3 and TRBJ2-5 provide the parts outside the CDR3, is GAGVSQTPSNKVTEKGKYVELRCDPISGHTALYWYRQSLGQGPEFLIYFQGTGAADDSGLPNDRFFAVRPEGSVSTLKIQRTERGDSAVYLCASSLGGRAEETQYFGPGTRLLVL.

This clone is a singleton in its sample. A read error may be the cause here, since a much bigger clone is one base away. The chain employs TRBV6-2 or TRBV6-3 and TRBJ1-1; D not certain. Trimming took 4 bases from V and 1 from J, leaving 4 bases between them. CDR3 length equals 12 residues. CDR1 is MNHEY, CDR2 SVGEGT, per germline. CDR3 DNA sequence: TGTGCCAGCAGTTCAGGGAACACTGAAGCTTTCTTT. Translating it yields CASSSGNTEAFF.

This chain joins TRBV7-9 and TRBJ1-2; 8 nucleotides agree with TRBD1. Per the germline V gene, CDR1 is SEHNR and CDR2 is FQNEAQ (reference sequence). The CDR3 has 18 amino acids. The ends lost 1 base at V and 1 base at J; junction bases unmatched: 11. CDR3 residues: CASSLVGRGLSRNYGYTF. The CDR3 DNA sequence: TGTGCCAGCAGCTTAGTGGGCAGGGGGCTATCACGTAACTATGGCTACACCTTC.

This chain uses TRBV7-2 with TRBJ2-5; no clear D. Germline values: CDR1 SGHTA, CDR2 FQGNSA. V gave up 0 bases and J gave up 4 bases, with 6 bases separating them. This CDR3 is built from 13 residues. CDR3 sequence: CASSLARLETQYF. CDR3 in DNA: TGTGCCAGCAGCTTAGCCCGGCTAGAGACCCAGTACTTC.

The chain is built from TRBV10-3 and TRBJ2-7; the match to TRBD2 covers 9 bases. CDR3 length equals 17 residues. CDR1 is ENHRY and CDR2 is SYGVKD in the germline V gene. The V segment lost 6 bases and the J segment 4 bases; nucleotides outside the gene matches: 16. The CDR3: CAISDSSQRGAYYEQYF. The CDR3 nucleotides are TGTGCCATCAGCGACAGTTCCCAGCGGGGGGCCTATTACGAGCAGTACTTC.

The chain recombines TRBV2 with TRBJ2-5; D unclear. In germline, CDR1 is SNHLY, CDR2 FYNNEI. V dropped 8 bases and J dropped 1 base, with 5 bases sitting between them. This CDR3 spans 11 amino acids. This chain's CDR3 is CASGFQETQYF. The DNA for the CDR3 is TGTGCCAGCGGATTCCAAGAGACCCAGTACTTC.

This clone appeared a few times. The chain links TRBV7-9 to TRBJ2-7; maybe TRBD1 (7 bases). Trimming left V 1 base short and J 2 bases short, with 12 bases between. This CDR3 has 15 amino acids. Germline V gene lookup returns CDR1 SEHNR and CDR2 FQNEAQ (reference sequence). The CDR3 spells CASSLGGTAPYEQYF. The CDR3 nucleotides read TGTGCCAGCAGCTTAGGCGGGACAGCCCCCTACGAGCAGTACTTC. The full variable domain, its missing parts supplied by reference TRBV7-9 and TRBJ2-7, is DTGVSQNPRHKITKRGQNVTFRCDPISEHNRLYWYRQTLGQGPEFLTYFQNEAQLEKSRLLSDRFSAERPKGSFSTLEIQRTEQGDSAMYLCASSLGGTAPYEQYFGPGTRLTVT.

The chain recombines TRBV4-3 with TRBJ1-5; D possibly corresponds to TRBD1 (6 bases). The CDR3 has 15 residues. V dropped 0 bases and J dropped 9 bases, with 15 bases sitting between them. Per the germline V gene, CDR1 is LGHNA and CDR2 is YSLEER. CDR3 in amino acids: CASSQDWQGTRPQHF. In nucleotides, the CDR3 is TGCGCCAGCAGCCAAGATTGGCAGGGGACCAGGCCCCAGCATTTT.

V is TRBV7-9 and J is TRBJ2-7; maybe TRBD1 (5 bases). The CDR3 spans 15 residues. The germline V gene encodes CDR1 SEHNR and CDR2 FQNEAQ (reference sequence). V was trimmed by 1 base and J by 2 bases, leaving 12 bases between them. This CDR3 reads CASSLEPGPTYEQYF. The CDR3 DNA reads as TGTGCCAGCAGCTTAGAACCAGGGCCCACCTACGAGCAGTACTTC.

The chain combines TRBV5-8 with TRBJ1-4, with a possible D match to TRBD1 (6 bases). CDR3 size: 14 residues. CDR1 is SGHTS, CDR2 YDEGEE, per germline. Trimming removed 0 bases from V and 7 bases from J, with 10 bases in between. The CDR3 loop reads CASSLGGAGEKLFF. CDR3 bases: TGTGCCAGCAGCTTGGGGGGGGCTGGTGAAAAACTGTTTTTT. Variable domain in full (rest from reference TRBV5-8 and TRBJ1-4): EAGVTQSPTHLIKTRGQQATLRCSPISGHTSVYWYQQALGLGLQFLLWYDEGEERNRGNFPPRFSGRQFPNYSSELNVNALELEDSALYLCASSLGGAGEKLFFGSGTQLSVL.

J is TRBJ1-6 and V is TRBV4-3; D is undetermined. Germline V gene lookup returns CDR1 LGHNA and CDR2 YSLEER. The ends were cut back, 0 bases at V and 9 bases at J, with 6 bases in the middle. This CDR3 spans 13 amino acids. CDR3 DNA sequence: TGCGCCAGCAGCCAAGACACAGTTTCACCCCTCCACTTT. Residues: CASSQDTVSPLHF.

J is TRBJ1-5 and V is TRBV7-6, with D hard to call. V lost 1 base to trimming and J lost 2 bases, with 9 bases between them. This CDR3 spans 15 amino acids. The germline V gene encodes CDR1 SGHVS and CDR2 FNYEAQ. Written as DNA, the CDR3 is TGTGCCAGCAGCTTAGTGTCCGGGGGCAATCAGCCCCAGCATTTT. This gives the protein CASSLVSGGNQPQHF.

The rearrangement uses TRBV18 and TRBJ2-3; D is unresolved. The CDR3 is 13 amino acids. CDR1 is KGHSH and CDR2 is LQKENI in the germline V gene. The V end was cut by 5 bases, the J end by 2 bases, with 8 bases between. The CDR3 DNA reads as TGTGCCAGCTCAGGAGCGCTCACAGATACGCAGTATTTT. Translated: CASSGALTDTQYF.

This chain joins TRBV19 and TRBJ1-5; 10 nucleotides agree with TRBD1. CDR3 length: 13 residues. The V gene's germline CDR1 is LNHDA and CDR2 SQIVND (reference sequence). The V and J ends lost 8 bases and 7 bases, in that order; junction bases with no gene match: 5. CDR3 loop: CASDRGRRQPQHF. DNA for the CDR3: TGTGCCAGTGACAGGGGGCGTCGACAGCCCCAGCATTTT.

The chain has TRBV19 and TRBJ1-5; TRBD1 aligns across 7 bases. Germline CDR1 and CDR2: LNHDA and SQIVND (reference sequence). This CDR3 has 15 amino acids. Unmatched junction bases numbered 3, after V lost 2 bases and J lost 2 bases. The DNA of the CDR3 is TGTGCCAGTAGTATAACAGGGGAGGGCAATCAGCCCCAGCATTTT. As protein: CASSITGEGNQPQHF.

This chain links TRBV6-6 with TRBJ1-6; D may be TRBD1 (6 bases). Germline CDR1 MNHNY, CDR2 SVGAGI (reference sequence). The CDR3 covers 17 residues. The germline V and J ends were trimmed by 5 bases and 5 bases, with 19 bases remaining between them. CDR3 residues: CASSPSFRGVDNSPLHF. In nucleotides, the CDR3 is TGTGCCAGCAGTCCTAGCTTCAGGGGCGTGGATAATTCACCCCTCCACTTT.

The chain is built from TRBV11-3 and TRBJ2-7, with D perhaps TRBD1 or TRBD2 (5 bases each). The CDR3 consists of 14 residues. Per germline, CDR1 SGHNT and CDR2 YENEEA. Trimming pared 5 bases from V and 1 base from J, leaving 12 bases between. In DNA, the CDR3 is TGTGCCAGCAGCCCCCGGGACCGATCCTACGAGCAGTACTTC. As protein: CASSPRDRSYEQYF.

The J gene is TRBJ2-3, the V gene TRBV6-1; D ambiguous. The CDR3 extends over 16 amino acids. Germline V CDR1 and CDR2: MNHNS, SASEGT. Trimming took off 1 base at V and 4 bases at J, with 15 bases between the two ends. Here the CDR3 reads CASSEDSTLISDTQYF. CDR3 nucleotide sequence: TGTGCCAGCAGTGAAGACAGTACCCTCATCTCAGATACGCAGTATTTT.

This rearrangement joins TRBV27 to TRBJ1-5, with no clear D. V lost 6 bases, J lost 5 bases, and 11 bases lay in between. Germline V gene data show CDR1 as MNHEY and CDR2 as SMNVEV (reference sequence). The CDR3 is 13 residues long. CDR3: CASRATFDQPQHF. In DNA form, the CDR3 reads TGTGCCAGCAGAGCAACGTTTGATCAGCCCCAGCATTTT.